These T cell receptor beta chains were read from a single sample in a study of blood T cell repertoires in COVID-19. Produced via immunoSEQ multiplex PCR; TCRdb's table is partial and in-frame only. The sample yields around 190,000 clones, around nine tenths seen once. Material for sequencing was peripheral blood. The source is a man between 45 and 60 years old with COVID-19, enrolled during active disease. Each CDR3 is given with its conserved first and last residue. D genes are given only for firm matches. Some rows have no size entry. The others give once, few or many, or a class for an expanded clone.

D gene: TRBD1
J gene: TRBJ2-7
V gene: TRBV2
clone size: NA
CDR3 DNA: TGTGCCAGCAGCCGCGACAGGGGTAATAAATACGAGCAGTACTTC
CDR3 protein: CASSRDRGNKYEQYF

D gene: TRBD2
J gene: TRBJ2-3
V gene: TRBV5-1
clone size: NA
CDR3 DNA: TGCGCCAGCAGCTTGGCCTCTAGCGGGTACACAGATACGCAGTATTTT
CDR3 protein: CASSLASSGYTDTQYF

D gene: TRBD1
J gene: TRBJ2-2
V gene: TRBV7-3
clone size: NA
CDR3 DNA: TGTGCCAGCAGCCTCTCCCGACAGGGGGCCACCGGGGAGCTGTTTTTT
CDR3 protein: CASSLSRQGATGELFF

D gene: TRBD1
J gene: TRBJ2-7
V gene: TRBV7-2
clone size: NA
CDR3 DNA: TGTGCCAGCAGCCTTAATCCACTAGACAGGGCCGAGCAGTACTTC
CDR3 protein: CASSLNPLDRAEQYF

D gene: NA
J gene: TRBJ2-1
V gene: TRBV30
clone size: NA
CDR3 DNA: TGTGCCTGGAGAACTTTGAACTACAATGAGCAGTTCTTC
CDR3 protein: CAWRTLNYNEQFF

D gene: NA
J gene: TRBJ2-6
V gene: TRBV3-1/TRBV3-2
clone size: NA
CDR3 DNA: TGTGCCAGCAGCCAAGGATTGGGGCTAGGGGCCAACGTCCTGACTTTC
CDR3 protein: CASSQGLGLGANVLTF

D gene: NA
J gene: TRBJ1-6
V gene: TRBV12-3/TRBV12-4
clone size: NA
CDR3 DNA: TGTGCCATCTCGACCGAGGGTTCACCCCTCCACTTT
CDR3 protein: CAISTEGSPLHF

D gene: NA
J gene: TRBJ2-3
V gene: TRBV3-1/TRBV3-2
clone size: NA
CDR3 DNA: TGTGCCAGCAGCCAAGGGCGGAGCACAGATACGCAGTATTTT
CDR3 protein: CASSQGRSTDTQYF

D gene: TRBD2
J gene: TRBJ2-2
V gene: TRBV7-2
clone size: NA
CDR3 DNA: TGTGCCAGCAGCCTCTATAGCGGGTCGAACACCGGGGAGCTGTTTTTT
CDR3 protein: CASSLYSGSNTGELFF

D gene: NA
J gene: TRBJ2-3
V gene: TRBV11-2
clone size: NA
CDR3 DNA: TGTGCCAGCAGCCCCCAGGGAGATACGCAGTATTTT
CDR3 protein: CASSPQGDTQYF

D gene: TRBD2
J gene: TRBJ2-7
V gene: TRBV27
clone size: NA
CDR3 DNA: TGTGCCAGCAGTTCTCTCACTAGCGGGGGGGCCTACGAGCAGTACTTC
CDR3 protein: CASSSLTSGGAYEQYF

D gene: NA
J gene: TRBJ1-1
V gene: TRBV5-6
clone size: few
CDR3 DNA: TGTGCCAGCAGAGCCGGACTCCTCACTGAAGCTTTCTTT
CDR3 protein: CASRAGLLTEAFF

D gene: NA
J gene: TRBJ2-5
V gene: TRBV10-3
clone size: NA
CDR3 DNA: TGTGCCATCAGTGAGTCGGGTGGTGGTAGCGGAGTGCAAGAGACCCAGTACTTC
CDR3 protein: CAISESGGGSGVQETQYF

D gene: TRBD1
J gene: TRBJ2-1
V gene: TRBV7-3
clone size: once
CDR3 DNA: TGTGCCAGCAGCACAGGGGGATTGAACAATGAGCAGTTCTTC
CDR3 protein: CASSTGGLNNEQFF

D gene: NA
J gene: TRBJ1-1
V gene: TRBV5-4
clone size: NA
CDR3 DNA: TGTGCCAGCAGCTTGGAAGGTGCCCGGAGAGCTTTCTTT
CDR3 protein: CASSLEGARRAFF

D gene: TRBD1
J gene: TRBJ1-1
V gene: TRBV6-5
clone size: NA
CDR3 DNA: TGTGCCACCAAACAGGGGCGGACTGAAGCTTTCTTT
CDR3 protein: CATKQGRTEAFF

D gene: TRBD2
J gene: TRBJ2-5
V gene: TRBV5-6
clone size: NA
CDR3 DNA: TGTGCCAGCAGCCCTCCGGGACTAGCGAGACAAGAGACCCAGTACTTC
CDR3 protein: CASSPPGLARQETQYF

D gene: TRBD1
J gene: TRBJ1-6
V gene: TRBV10-3
clone size: NA
CDR3 DNA: TGTGCCATCAGAGCCGGGACAGATAATTCACCCCTCCACTTT
CDR3 protein: CAIRAGTDNSPLHF

D gene: TRBD2
J gene: TRBJ2-7
V gene: TRBV3-1/TRBV3-2
clone size: NA
CDR3 DNA: TGTGCCAGCAGCCAAGCGACTAGCGGGAGCCCCTACGAGCAGTACTTC
CDR3 protein: CASSQATSGSPYEQYF

D gene: TRBD2
J gene: TRBJ2-3
V gene: TRBV20-1
clone size: NA
CDR3 DNA: TGCAGTGCTAGTGCACTAGCGGGAAGGACAGATACGCAGTATTTT
CDR3 protein: CSASALAGRTDTQYF

D gene: NA
J gene: TRBJ2-1
V gene: TRBV6-1
clone size: NA
CDR3 DNA: TGTGCCAGCAGTGAAGGTGTGGCAGGGTGGAATGAGCAGTTCTTC
CDR3 protein: CASSEGVAGWNEQFF

D gene: NA
J gene: TRBJ1-4
V gene: TRBV7-9
clone size: once
CDR3 DNA: TGTGCCAGCAGCATATCCGGGACCTCGGGAGCTAATGAAAAACTGTTTTTT
CDR3 protein: CASSISGTSGANEKLFF

D gene: NA
J gene: TRBJ1-4
V gene: TRBV5-6
clone size: NA
CDR3 DNA: TGTGCCAGCAGCTTGGCGGGGGGAAATGAAAAACTGTTTTTT
CDR3 protein: CASSLAGGNEKLFF

D gene: NA
J gene: TRBJ2-1
V gene: TRBV6-6
clone size: once
CDR3 DNA: TGTGCCAGCTCATTGCGGGACGGGTCCTACAATGAGCAGTTCTTC
CDR3 protein: CASSLRDGSYNEQFF

D gene: TRBD2
J gene: TRBJ2-2
V gene: TRBV13
clone size: NA
CDR3 DNA: TGTGCCAGCAGCTTATCGACCCTGGGACTAGTTCGGACCGGGGAGCTGTTTTTT
CDR3 protein: CASSLSTLGLVRTGELFF

D gene: TRBD2
J gene: TRBJ2-1
V gene: TRBV18
clone size: NA
CDR3 DNA: TGTGCCAGCTCATTTTATAGCGGGAGGGGTTCCTACAATGAGCAGTTCTTC
CDR3 protein: CASSFYSGRGSYNEQFF

D gene: NA
J gene: TRBJ1-5
V gene: TRBV19
clone size: NA
CDR3 DNA: TGTGCCAGTAGTACCCCTCGGAGCAATCAGCCCCAGCATTTT
CDR3 protein: CASSTPRSNQPQHF

D gene: NA
J gene: TRBJ2-3
V gene: TRBV9
clone size: NA
CDR3 DNA: TGTGCCAGCAGCGTAGGGGGAGTGGTAGATACGCAGTATTTT
CDR3 protein: CASSVGGVVDTQYF

D gene: NA
J gene: TRBJ2-5
V gene: TRBV9
clone size: NA
CDR3 DNA: TGTGCCAGCAGCAACCCTACCCAAGAGACCCAGTACTTC
CDR3 protein: CASSNPTQETQYF

D gene: TRBD1
J gene: TRBJ1-2
V gene: TRBV6-1
clone size: NA
CDR3 DNA: TGTGCCAGCAGTGAATTCTCCGGGACAGGGGGCCGCGGCTACACCTTC
CDR3 protein: CASSEFSGTGGRGYTF

D gene: NA
J gene: TRBJ1-3
V gene: TRBV7-2
clone size: NA
CDR3 DNA: TGTGCCACCAACAGCTTCAATATGAACACCATATATTTT
CDR3 protein: CATNSFNMNTIYF

D gene: NA
J gene: TRBJ1-2
V gene: TRBV6-6
clone size: NA
CDR3 DNA: TGTGCCAGCCAGACCGGGGTTGGTGATGGCTACACCTTC
CDR3 protein: CASQTGVGDGYTF

D gene: TRBD2
J gene: TRBJ2-1
V gene: TRBV30
clone size: NA
CDR3 DNA: TGTGCCTGGAGCGTACTGGACCCGCGGGGGGAGCAGTTCTTC
CDR3 protein: CAWSVLDPRGEQFF

D gene: TRBD2
J gene: TRBJ2-1
V gene: TRBV14
clone size: NA
CDR3 DNA: TGTGCCAGCAGCCAAGCCCTTCGACTAGCGGGAGCGGTAAATGAGCAGTTCTTC
CDR3 protein: CASSQALRLAGAVNEQFF

D gene: TRBD2
J gene: TRBJ2-1
V gene: TRBV5-1
clone size: many
CDR3 DNA: TGCGCCAGCAGCCCCGGACTAGAGGGACGGAATGAGCAGTTCTTC
CDR3 protein: CASSPGLEGRNEQFF

D gene: TRBD2
J gene: TRBJ2-3
V gene: TRBV7-8
clone size: NA
CDR3 DNA: TGTGCCAGCAGCCCCCGATTTACCCCACTAGCGGGGAACACAGATACGCAGTATTTT
CDR3 protein: CASSPRFTPLAGNTDTQYF

D gene: NA
J gene: TRBJ2-3
V gene: TRBV7-2
clone size: NA
CDR3 DNA: TGTGCCAGCCGCGCGGGGATGGGGCGCCGTGGAGATACGCAGTATTTT
CDR3 protein: CASRAGMGRRGDTQYF

D gene: NA
J gene: TRBJ1-2
V gene: TRBV5-8
clone size: NA
CDR3 DNA: TGTGCCAGCAGCGCCGCGGACAGCGCTAACTATGGCTACACCTTC
CDR3 protein: CASSAADSANYGYTF

D gene: TRBD1
J gene: TRBJ2-3
V gene: TRBV9
clone size: NA
CDR3 DNA: TGTGCCAGCAGCCCAGGGGTGGTCCTAGGGGACAGGGGGAACCCAGATACGCAGTATTTT
CDR3 protein: CASSPGVVLGDRGNPDTQYF

D gene: TRBD1
J gene: TRBJ1-1
V gene: TRBV6-5
clone size: few
CDR3 DNA: TGTGCCAGCTCACCCCGGACAGGGAACACTGAAGCTTTCTTT
CDR3 protein: CASSPRTGNTEAFF

D gene: TRBD1
J gene: TRBJ1-3
V gene: TRBV25-1
clone size: NA
CDR3 DNA: TGTGCCAGCAGTGAATTCATACAGGGGGTTGCTGGAAACACCATATATTTT
CDR3 protein: CASSEFIQGVAGNTIYF

D gene: NA
J gene: TRBJ1-4
V gene: TRBV30
clone size: NA
CDR3 DNA: TGTGCCTGGAGTGGAGGTGCAACTAATGAAAAACTGTTTTTT
CDR3 protein: CAWSGGATNEKLFF

D gene: NA
J gene: TRBJ2-1
V gene: TRBV3-1/TRBV3-2
clone size: few
CDR3 DNA: TGTGCCAGCAGCCAAGTCTCGGTTCGACAGTTCTTC
CDR3 protein: CASSQVSVRQFF

D gene: TRBD1
J gene: TRBJ2-7
V gene: TRBV9
clone size: NA
CDR3 DNA: TGTGCCAGCAGCCCACAAGGACAGGCCTACGAGCAGTACTTC
CDR3 protein: CASSPQGQAYEQYF

D gene: NA
J gene: TRBJ2-5
V gene: TRBV29-1
clone size: once
CDR3 DNA: TGCAGCGTAGGAGACAGCAGTGAGACCCAGTACTTC
CDR3 protein: CSVGDSSETQYF

D gene: NA
J gene: TRBJ2-2
V gene: TRBV5-4
clone size: NA
CDR3 DNA: TGTGCCAGCAGCTTGGGGGGAGGGGGGGCGAACACCGGGGAGCTGTTTTTT
CDR3 protein: CASSLGGGGANTGELFF

D gene: NA
J gene: TRBJ2-3
V gene: TRBV18
clone size: NA
CDR3 DNA: TGTGCCAGCTCACCCTCGGCAGGGCCCACAGATACGCAGTATTTT
CDR3 protein: CASSPSAGPTDTQYF

D gene: TRBD1
J gene: TRBJ2-3
V gene: TRBV5-1
clone size: NA
CDR3 DNA: TGCGCCAGCAGCTCAGGGACAGCGGATACGCAGTATTTT
CDR3 protein: CASSSGTADTQYF

D gene: NA
J gene: TRBJ2-5
V gene: TRBV3-1/TRBV3-2
clone size: NA
CDR3 DNA: TGTGCCAGCAGCCAAGATTTCCGGCAAGAGACCCAGTACTTC
CDR3 protein: CASSQDFRQETQYF

D gene: NA
J gene: TRBJ1-2
V gene: TRBV24-1
clone size: NA
CDR3 DNA: TGTGCCACCAGTGACCCCAACACAGGGATCTATGGCTACACCTTC
CDR3 protein: CATSDPNTGIYGYTF

D gene: TRBD2
J gene: TRBJ2-2
V gene: TRBV18
clone size: NA
CDR3 DNA: TGTGCCAGCTCACCCAGGACTAGCGGGGGCGCGAACACCGGGGAGCTGTTTTTT
CDR3 protein: CASSPRTSGGANTGELFF

D gene: NA
J gene: TRBJ1-4
V gene: TRBV5-4
clone size: NA
CDR3 DNA: TGTGCCAGCAGCTTGGCGAAACAGGGTCCGGGTGAAAAACTGTTTTTT
CDR3 protein: CASSLAKQGPGEKLFF

D gene: NA
J gene: TRBJ1-2
V gene: TRBV19
clone size: NA
CDR3 DNA: TGTGCCAGTACCCTCGGGGGGGGTCGCTATGGCTACACCTTC
CDR3 protein: CASTLGGGRYGYTF

D gene: NA
J gene: TRBJ1-2
V gene: TRBV7-2
clone size: NA
CDR3 DNA: TGTGCCAGCAGCTTAGCGGTTTCAGGGATCAGCTATGGCTACACCTTC
CDR3 protein: CASSLAVSGISYGYTF

D gene: NA
J gene: TRBJ1-1
V gene: TRBV19
clone size: NA
CDR3 DNA: TGTGCCAGTAGTCGGCAGGGGAAGGGATTCAGGAACACTGAAGCTTTCTTT
CDR3 protein: CASSRQGKGFRNTEAFF